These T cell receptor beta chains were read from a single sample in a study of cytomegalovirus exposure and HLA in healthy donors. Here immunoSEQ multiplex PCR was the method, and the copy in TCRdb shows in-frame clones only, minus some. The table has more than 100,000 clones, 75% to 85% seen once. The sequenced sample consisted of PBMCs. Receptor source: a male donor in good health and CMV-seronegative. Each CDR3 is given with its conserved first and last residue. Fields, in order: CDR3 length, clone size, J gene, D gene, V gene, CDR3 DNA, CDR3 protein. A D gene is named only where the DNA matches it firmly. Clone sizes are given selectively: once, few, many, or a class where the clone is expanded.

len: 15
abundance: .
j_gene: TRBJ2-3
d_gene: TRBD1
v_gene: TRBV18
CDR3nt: TGTGCCAGCTCACCTGCCGGGGACAGGGCGGAGAGACGGTATTTT
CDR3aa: CASSPAGDRAERRYF

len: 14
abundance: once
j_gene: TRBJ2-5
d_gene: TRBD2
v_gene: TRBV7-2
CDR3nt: TGTGCCAGCAGCTCCGGGGGGGCGGGGGAGACCCAGTACTTC
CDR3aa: CASSSGGAGETQYF

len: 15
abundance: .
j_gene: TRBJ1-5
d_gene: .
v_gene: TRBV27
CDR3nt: TGTGCCAGCAGTCCCCTGGGGGGGGGTCATCAGCCCCAGCATTTT
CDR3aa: CASSPLGGGHQPQHF

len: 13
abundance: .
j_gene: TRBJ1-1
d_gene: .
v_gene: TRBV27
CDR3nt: TGTGCCAGCAGTCTCAGAATCCGGGCTGAAGCTTTCTTT
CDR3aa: CASSLRIRAEAFF

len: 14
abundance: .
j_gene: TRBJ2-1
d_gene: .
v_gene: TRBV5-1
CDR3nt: TGCGCCAGCAGCGTAAGACAATACTACAATGAGCAGTTCTTC
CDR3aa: CASSVRQYYNEQFF

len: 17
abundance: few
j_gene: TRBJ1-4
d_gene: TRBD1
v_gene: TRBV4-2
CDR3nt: TGTGCCAGCAGCCAAGAAGGAGGGGGCGGGTTGACGGGAAAACTGTTTTTT
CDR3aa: CASSQEGGGGLTGKLFF

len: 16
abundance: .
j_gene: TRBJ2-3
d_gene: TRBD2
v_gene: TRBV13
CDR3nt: TGTGCCAGCAGCGGTAGGGGAGCGGGGGGCACAGATACGCAGTATTTT
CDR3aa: CASSGRGAGGTDTQYF

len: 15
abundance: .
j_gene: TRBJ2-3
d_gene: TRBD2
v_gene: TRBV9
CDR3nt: TGTGCCAGCAGCCCCCGGGACTATTTCTCAGATACGCAGTATTTT
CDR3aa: CASSPRDYFSDTQYF

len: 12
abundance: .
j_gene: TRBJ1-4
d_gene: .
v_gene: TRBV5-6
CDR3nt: TGTGCCAGCAGCTTCGGGGATGGGAAACTGTTTTTT
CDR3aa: CASSFGDGKLFF

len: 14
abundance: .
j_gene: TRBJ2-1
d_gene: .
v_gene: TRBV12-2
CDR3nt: TGTGCAAGTCGCTTAGCGGGACTCTACAATGAGCAGTTCTTC
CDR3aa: CASRLAGLYNEQFF

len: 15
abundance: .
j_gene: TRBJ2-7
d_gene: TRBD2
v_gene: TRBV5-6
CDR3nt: TGTGCCAGCAGTCTTCTAGCGGCATTGACCTACGAGCAGTACTTC
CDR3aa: CASSLLAALTYEQYF

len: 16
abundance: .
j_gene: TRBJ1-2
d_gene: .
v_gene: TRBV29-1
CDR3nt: TGCAGCGCTACCACAGGGATCGGATCCACTAACTATGGCTACACCTTC
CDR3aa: CSATTGIGSTNYGYTF

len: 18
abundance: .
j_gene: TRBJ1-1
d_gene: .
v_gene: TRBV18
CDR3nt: TGTGCCAGCTCACCGGAAAGTCAGGGGTGGGGAATGAACACTGAAGCTTTCTTT
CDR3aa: CASSPESQGWGMNTEAFF

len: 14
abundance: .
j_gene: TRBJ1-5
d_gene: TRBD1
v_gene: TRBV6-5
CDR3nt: TGTGCCAGCAGACCACAGGGGGTAAATCAGCCCCAGCATTTT
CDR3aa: CASRPQGVNQPQHF

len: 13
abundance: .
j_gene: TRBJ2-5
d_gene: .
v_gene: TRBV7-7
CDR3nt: TGTGCTAGCAGCAGCAGGGTAGGGGAGACCCAGTACTTC
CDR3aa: CASSSRVGETQYF

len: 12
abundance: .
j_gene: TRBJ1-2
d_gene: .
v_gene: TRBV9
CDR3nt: TGTGCCAGCAGCGTAGACAGTGGGCGCTACACCTTC
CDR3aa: CASSVDSGRYTF

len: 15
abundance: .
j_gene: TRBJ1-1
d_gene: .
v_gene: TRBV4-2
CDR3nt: TGTGCCAGCAGCCAAGATCCCAGTCCGAACACTGAAGCTTTCTTT
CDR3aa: CASSQDPSPNTEAFF

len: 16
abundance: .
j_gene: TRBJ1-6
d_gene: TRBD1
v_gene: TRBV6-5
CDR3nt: TGTGCCAGCAGTTCAATGGACAGGGCCTATAATTCACCCCTCCACTTT
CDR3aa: CASSSMDRAYNSPLHF

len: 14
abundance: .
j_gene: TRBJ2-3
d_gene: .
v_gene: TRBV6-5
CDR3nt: TGTGCCAGCAGCCAACAGGGATTGGCAGATACGCAGTATTTT
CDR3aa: CASSQQGLADTQYF

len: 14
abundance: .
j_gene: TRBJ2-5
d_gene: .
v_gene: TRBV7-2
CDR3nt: TGTGCCAGCAATGTGGGTCGTGCGAGGGAGACCCAGTACTTC
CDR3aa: CASNVGRARETQYF

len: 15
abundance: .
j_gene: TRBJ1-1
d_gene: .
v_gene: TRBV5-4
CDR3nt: TGTGCCAGCAGCTTCGGTGATAAATCGAACACTGAAGCTTTCTTT
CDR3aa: CASSFGDKSNTEAFF

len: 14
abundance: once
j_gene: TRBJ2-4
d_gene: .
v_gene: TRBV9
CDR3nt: TGTGCCAGCAGCGGAACAGGATCCAAAAACATTCAGTACTTC
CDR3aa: CASSGTGSKNIQYF

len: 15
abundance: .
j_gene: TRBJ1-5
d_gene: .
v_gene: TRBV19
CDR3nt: TGTGCCAGTAGTATGGCGGGGGGGCTGGGTCAGCCCCAGCATTTT
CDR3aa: CASSMAGGLGQPQHF

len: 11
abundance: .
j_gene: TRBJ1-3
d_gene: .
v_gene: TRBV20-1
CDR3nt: TGCAGTGCTAGACGCGAGAACACCATATATTTT
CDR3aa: CSARRENTIYF

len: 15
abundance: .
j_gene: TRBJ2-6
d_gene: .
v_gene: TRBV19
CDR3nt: TGTGCCAGTACGGAGGGGAACGGAGGGGCCAACGTCCTGACTTTC
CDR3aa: CASTEGNGGANVLTF

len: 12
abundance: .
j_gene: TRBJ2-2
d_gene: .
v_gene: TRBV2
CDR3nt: TGTGCCAGCAGACAGGGTTCCGGGGAGCTGTTTTTT
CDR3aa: CASRQGSGELFF

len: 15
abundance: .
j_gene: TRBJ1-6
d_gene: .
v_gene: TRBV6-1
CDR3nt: TGTGCCAGCAATAAACAGGGAGTTGTGAGTTCACCCCTCCACTTT
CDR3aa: CASNKQGVVSSPLHF

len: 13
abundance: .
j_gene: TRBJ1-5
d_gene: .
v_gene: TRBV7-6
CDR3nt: TGTGCCAGCAGCCCCCCTGGAGTTCAGCCCCAGCATTTT
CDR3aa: CASSPPGVQPQHF